This TCR beta chain was found in a study of response to subunit inactivated influenza vaccine listed by TCRdb under 2018. For the study in its entirety: The study used deep quantitative T cell receptor repertoire profiling to track responses to a trivalent subunit inactivated influenza vaccine. What the research found in general, with its limitations: The authors proposed that each seasonal influenza vaccination may bring in only a limited number of new T cells.

The germline V end is reduced by 2 bases and the J end by 3 bases; junction bases left unmatched: 7. The CDR3, cysteine through phenylalanine, is 15 amino acids long. The DNA shown is the 45-base CDR3, in frame from base 1. CDR1 and CDR2 are drawn from the germline V gene: MNHEY, SVGAGI. About this clonotype itself: Its antigen remains undetermined. The sample holds no much larger clone one base away, and base qualities are not on file.

Preparation of the library involved RT-PCR. Sequencing instrument: Illumina HiSeq 2500. TCRdb trimmed public reads at Q25 via fastp, called clones via MiXCR and kept in-frame beta chains. All rows with the same CDR3 protein become a single entry with the most common DNA and genes. Across this sample there are under 850,000 distinct CDR3 sequences, with 15% to 20% seen only once. The leading ten clones occupy about a tenth of the sample. Sequencing was performed on PBMCs from blood, taken roughly 5 days after vaccination. The receptor chain draws on TRBV6-5 and TRBJ2-7; 7 central nucleotides agree with TRBD1. This clonotype was sampled from a man aged 50 to 59 who received an inactivated influenza vaccine. Donor details come from another sample of the same person, matched by shared clones. The CDR3 in this case is CASSYERQGLYEQYF. The bases read TGTGCCAGCAGTTACGAGAGACAGGGCCTCTACGAGCAGTACTTC.